This TCR beta chain is from a study of CXCR3-negative and CXCR3-positive naive CD8 T cells. Study outcomes and limitations: Greater hydrophobicity was found in TRB CDR3s of CXCR3-positive naive cells than of CXCR3-negative naive cells.

About this clonotype itself: Its antigen is currently unknown.

CDR3 size: 15 residues. The germline gives CDR1 SGDLS, CDR2 YYNGEE. TRB cDNA libraries were made by UMI-labeled 5' RACE. No DNA is given; TCRdb re-called the 5' RACE reads and lists each CDR3 protein once. The sample includes 150,000 or so distinct CDR3 sequences. The sequence came from a human donor in good health. Some clones in this sample may be carry-over from other donors' samples. The chain has TRBV9 and TRBJ2-7; TCRdb indicates TRBD2, and absent DNA this call remains unverified. Sequenced sample: naive CXCR3+ CD8+ T cells from blood. Subset described: CD45RO-CCR7+CD27+CD95- naive CD8+ T cells expressing CXCR3 (TNR3+). The chain's CDR3 is CASSVAGLAGYEQYF. Filled out from reference TRBV9 and TRBJ2-7, the complete variable domain reads DSGVTQTPKHLITATGQRVTLRCSPRSGDLSVYWYQQSLDQGLQFLIQYYNGEERAKGNILERFSAQQFPDLHSELNLSSLELGDSALYFCASSVAGLAGYEQYFGPGTRLTVT.